This TCR beta chain was identified during a study of blood T cell repertoires in COVID-19. As for the study in general: Samples of COVID-19 (acute and convalescent) were obtained from the United States, Italy and Spain.

Sequencing used immunoSEQ multiplex PCR; TCRdb keeps in-frame clones, though not all of them. The sample includes about 190,000 clones, 86% of them seen just once. Germline assignment: CDR1 LNHDA and CDR2 SQIVND (reference sequence). The CDR3 has 14 residues. V was cut by 4 bases and J by 5 bases, with 14 bases left in between. The chain is built from TRBV19 and TRBJ1-1; the D gene is possibly TRBD1 (5 bases). The TCR originated in a woman aged 25 to 45 with active or convalescent COVID-19. The sequencing input was peripheral blood. CDR3 sequence (DNA): TGTGCCAGTAGTACTAAGGGGATCGGGACTGAAGCTTTCTTT. Protein product: CASSTKGIGTEAFF.